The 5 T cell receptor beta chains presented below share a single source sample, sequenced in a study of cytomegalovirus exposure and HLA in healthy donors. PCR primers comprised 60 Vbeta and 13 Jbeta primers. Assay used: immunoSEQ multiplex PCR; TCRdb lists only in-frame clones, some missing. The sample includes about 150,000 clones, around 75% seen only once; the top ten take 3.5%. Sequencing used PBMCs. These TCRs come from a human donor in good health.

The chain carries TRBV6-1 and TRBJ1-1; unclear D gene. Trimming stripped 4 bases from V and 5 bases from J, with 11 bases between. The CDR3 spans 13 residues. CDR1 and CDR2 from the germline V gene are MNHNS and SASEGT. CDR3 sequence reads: CASSVARQTEAFF. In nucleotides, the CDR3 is TGTGCCAGCAGTGTTGCCCGACAAACTGAAGCTTTCTTT.

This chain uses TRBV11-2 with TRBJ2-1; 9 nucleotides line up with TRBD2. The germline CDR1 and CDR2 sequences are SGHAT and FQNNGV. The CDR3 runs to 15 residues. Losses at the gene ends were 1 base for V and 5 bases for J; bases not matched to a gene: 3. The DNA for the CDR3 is TGTGCCAGCAGCTTAGGGCTAGCGGGAAACAATGAGCAGTTCTTC. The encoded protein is CASSLGLAGNNEQFF.

CDR3 protein: CASSLRGVQPQHF. DNA for the CDR3: TGTGCCAGTAGTCTCAGGGGGGTTCAGCCCCAGCATTTT. This chain connects TRBV19 to TRBJ1-5, with 7 nucleotides matching TRBD1. The germline V gene has CDR1 LNHDA and CDR2 SQIVND (reference sequence). The CDR3 consists of 13 residues. J was trimmed by 6 bases and V by 5 bases; bases with no gene match: 4.

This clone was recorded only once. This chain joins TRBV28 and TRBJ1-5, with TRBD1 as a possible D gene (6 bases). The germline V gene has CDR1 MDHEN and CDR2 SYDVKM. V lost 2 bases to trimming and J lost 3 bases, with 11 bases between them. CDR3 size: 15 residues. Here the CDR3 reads CASSLQGLINQPQHF. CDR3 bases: TGTGCCAGCAGTTTACAGGGGCTCATCAATCAGCCCCAGCATTTT.

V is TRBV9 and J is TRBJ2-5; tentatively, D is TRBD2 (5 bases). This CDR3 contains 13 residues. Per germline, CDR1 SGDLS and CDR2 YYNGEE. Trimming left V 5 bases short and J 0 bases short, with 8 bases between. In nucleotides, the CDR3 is TGTGCCAGCAGTCCCGGGAACCAAGAGACCCAGTACTTC. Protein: CASSPGNQETQYF.